This paragraph reports one TCR beta chain. Its cognate antigen is unknown. The record originates from a study of OX40 agonist ivuxolimab in advanced cancers. Background on the study: While on treatment, patients had intravenous ivuxolimab at 0.01 to 10 mg/kg every 2 weeks. Dose-escalation patients' cancers were hepatocellular carcinoma, melanoma, renal cell or head and neck cancer.

Some clones are missing from TCRdb's copy, which holds only in-frame ones; the method was immunoSEQ multiplex PCR. The sample holds tens of thousands of clones, about 85% seen once. Germline V CDR1 and CDR2: LGHNA, YSLEER. The CDR3 length is 13 residues. V lost 0 bases and J lost 6, with 9 bases in between. Study results and limitations: Expanded clones belonging to CD8+ T cells outnumbered, on average, those of CD4+. Clonal expansion from baseline to week 6 occurred in both CD4+ and CD8+ T cells.

The TCR originated in an adult with an advanced solid tumor such as melanoma, head and neck, liver or kidney cancer. The source material was CD4+ or CD8+ T cells sorted from blood, sampled in a trial of the OX40 agonist ivuxolimab. The chain employs TRBV4-3 and TRBJ2-7; D is uncertain. The CDR3 protein is CASSQELLGEQYF. In DNA, the CDR3 is TGCGCCAGCAGCCAAGAACTTCTTGGCGAGCAGTACTTC.